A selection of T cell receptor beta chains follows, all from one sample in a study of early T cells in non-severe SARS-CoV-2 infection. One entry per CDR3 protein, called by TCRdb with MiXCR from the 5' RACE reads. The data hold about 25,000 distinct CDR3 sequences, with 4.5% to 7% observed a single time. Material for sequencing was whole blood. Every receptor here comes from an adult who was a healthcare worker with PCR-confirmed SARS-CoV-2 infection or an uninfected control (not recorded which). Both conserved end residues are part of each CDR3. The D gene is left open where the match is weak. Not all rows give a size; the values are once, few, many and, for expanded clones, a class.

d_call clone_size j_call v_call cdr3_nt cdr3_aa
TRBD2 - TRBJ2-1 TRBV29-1 TGCAGCTTTGTAGCGGGGGGGCCTTACAATGAGCAGTTCTTC CSFVAGGPYNEQFF
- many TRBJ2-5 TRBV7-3 TGTGCCAGCAGCTTATACCTGGGGAGAGGGGAGACCCAGTACTTC CASSLYLGRGETQYF
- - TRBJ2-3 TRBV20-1 TGCAGTGCTGCACAGACAGATACGCAGTATTTT CSAAQTDTQYF
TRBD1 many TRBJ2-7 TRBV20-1 TGCAGTGCTTCCGGGACAGCGCTTTACGAGCAGTACTTC CSASGTALYEQYF
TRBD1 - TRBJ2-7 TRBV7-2 TGTGCCAGCAGCTTCACCGGGACAGGGGGTAGATCCTACGAGCAGTACTTC CASSFTGTGGRSYEQYF
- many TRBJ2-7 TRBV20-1 TGCAGTGCTAGAGGGGGCTGGGACAAGTCTTACGAGCAGTACTTC CSARGGWDKSYEQYF
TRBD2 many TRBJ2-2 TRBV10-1 TGCGCCAGCAGTGGGACTAGCGGGGGCCACGGTTACGGGGAGCTGTTTTTT CASSGTSGGHGYGELFF
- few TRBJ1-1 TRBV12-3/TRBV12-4 TGTGCCAGCAGTTTAGTTGGATTAGCGGAAGCTTTCTTT CASSLVGLAEAFF
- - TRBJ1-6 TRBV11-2 TGTGCCAGCAGCTACCGACAGGCCAATTCACCCCTCCACTTT CASSYRQANSPLHF
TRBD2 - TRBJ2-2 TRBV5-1 TGCGCCAGCAGCTTGAAATCCGGGACTAGCTTATCCCTACCGCTCACCGGGGAGCTGTTTTTT CASSLKSGTSLSLPLTGELFF
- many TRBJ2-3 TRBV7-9 TGTGCCAGCAGCTTTTCGGTTGGGGTCGGAGAACCCACAGATACGCAGTATTTT CASSFSVGVGEPTDTQYF
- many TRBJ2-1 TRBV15 TGTGCCACCAGCAGAGAAAAACAGGGTTCCTGGGGATATGAGCAGTTCTTC CATSREKQGSWGYEQFF
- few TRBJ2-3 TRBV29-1 TGCAGCGTTGGGACACCGGCAGATACGCAGTATTTT CSVGTPADTQYF
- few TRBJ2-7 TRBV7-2 TGTGCCAGCAGCTTAGCTTCGACTAGTTTCGCCTACGAGCAGTACTTC CASSLASTSFAYEQYF
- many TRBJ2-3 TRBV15 TGTGCCACCAGCCAAGGGGGGGCCACAGATACGCAGTATTTT CATSQGGATDTQYF
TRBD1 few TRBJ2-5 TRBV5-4 TGTGCCAGCAGCCAGGGGGGACAGGGGCAAGAGACCCAGTACTTC CASSQGGQGQETQYF
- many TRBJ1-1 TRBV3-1 TGTGCCAGCAGCCTACAGGGAGGGAACACTGAAGCTTTCTTT CASSLQGGNTEAFF
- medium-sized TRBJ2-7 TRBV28 TGTGCCAGCAGTCCCATCAAGGTGGGCGAGCAGTACTTC CASSPIKVGEQYF
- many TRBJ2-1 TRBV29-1 TGCAGCGTTGATCCGTCTACGGGCAATGAGCAGTTCTTC CSVDPSTGNEQFF
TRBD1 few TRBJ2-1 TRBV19 TGTGCCAGTAGTCCTAGGACAGGGGGGGACTACAATGAGCAGTTCTTC CASSPRTGGDYNEQFF
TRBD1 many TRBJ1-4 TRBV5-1 TGCGCCAGCAGCCAGAGACAGGGGTCGTCTGAAAAACTGTTTTTT CASSQRQGSSEKLFF
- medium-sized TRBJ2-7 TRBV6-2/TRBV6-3 TGTGCCAGCAGTTACGGCGGCCTAGCAGGTTACGAGCAGTACTTC CASSYGGLAGYEQYF
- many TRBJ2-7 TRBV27 TGTGCCAGCAGTTACCGGGGGAGCTCCTACGAGCAGTACTTC CASSYRGSSYEQYF
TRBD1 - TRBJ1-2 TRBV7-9 TGTGCCAGCAGCCGACAGGGAGCGGGTTATGGCTACACCTTC CASSRQGAGYGYTF
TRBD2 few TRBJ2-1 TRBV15 TGTGCCACCAGCAGAGATGGGACTAGCCCCAATGAGCAGTTCTTC CATSRDGTSPNEQFF
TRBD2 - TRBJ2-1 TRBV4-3 TGCGCCAGCAGCCAAGATAGGAGCGGGGGGATCCCCGAGCAGTTCTTC CASSQDRSGGIPEQFF
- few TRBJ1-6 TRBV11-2 TGTGCCAGCAGCCGCTTGGGCAGGGGAATGTCACCCCTCCACTTT CASSRLGRGMSPLHF
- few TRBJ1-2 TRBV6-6 TGTGCCAGCAGTCGTCGGGGGGCCAACTATGGCTACACCTTC CASSRRGANYGYTF
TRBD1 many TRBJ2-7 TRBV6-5 TGTGCCAGCAGTTACTTGGACAGGGGAGGGGAGCAGTACTTC CASSYLDRGGEQYF
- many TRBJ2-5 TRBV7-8 TGTGCCAGCGGCACCTCTTCCGGACAGCAAGAGACCCAGTACTTC CASGTSSGQQETQYF
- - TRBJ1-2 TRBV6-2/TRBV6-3 TGTGCCAGCAGCCCCCTAAGGGTCTATGGCTACACCTTC CASSPLRVYGYTF
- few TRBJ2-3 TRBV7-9 TGTGCCAGCAGCTTATTCGGGGATACGCAGTATTTT CASSLFGDTQYF
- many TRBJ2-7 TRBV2 TGTGCCAGCAGTGGAGAGGGGAATATCTACGAGCAGTACTTC CASSGEGNIYEQYF
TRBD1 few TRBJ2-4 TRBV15 TGTGCCACCAGCCGAGACAGGACAGGCAAAAACATTCAGTACTTC CATSRDRTGKNIQYF
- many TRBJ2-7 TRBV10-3 TGTGCCATCAGTGAGTCGATTATAGGGAAATACGAGCAGTACTTC CAISESIIGKYEQYF
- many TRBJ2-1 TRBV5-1 TGCGCCAGCAGGATGGGGGATCCCCCCAATGAGCAGTTCTTC CASRMGDPPNEQFF
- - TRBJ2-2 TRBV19 TGTGCCAGTAAGGCGGGATCCGGGGAGCTGTTTTTT CASKAGSGELFF